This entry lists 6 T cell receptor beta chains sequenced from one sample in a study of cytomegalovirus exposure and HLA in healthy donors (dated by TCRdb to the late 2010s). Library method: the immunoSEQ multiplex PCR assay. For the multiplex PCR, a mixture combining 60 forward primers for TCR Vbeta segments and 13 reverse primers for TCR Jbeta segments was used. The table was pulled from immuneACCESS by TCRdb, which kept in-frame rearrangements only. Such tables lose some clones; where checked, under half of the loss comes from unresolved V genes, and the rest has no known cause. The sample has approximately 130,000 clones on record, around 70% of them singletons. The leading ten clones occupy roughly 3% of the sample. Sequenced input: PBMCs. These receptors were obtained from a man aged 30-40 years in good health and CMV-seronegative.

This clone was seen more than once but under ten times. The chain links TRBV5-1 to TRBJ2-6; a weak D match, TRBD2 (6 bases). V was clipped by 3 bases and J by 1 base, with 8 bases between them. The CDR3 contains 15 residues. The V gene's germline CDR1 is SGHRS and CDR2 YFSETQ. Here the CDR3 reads CASSSEGSGANVLTF. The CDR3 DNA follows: TGCGCCAGCAGCTCGGAGGGGTCTGGGGCCAACGTCCTGACTTTC.

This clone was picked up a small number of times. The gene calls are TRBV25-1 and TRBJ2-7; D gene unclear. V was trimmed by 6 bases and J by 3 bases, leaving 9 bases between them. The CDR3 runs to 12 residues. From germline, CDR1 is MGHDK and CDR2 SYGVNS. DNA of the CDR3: TGTGCCAGCAGGGCCCCTAGCTACGAGCAGTACTTC. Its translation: CASRAPSYEQYF.

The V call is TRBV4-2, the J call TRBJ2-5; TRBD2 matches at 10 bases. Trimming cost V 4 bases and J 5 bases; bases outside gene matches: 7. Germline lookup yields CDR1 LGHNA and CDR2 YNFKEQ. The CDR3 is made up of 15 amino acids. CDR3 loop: CASSRERGGRETQYF. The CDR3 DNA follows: TGTGCCAGCAGCCGTGAGCGGGGGGGCCGGGAGACCCAGTACTTC.

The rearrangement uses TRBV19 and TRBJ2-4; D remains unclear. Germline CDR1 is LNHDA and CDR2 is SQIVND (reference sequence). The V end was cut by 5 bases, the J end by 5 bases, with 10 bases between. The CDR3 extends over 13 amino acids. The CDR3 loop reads CASSGSGQNIQYF. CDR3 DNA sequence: TGTGCCAGTAGTGGGTCAGGTCAAAACATTCAGTACTTC.

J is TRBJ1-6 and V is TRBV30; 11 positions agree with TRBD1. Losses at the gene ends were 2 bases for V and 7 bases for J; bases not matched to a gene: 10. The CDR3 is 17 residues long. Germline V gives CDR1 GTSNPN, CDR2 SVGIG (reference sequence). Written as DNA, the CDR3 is TGTGCCTGGAGTCCAGTAGGGACAGGGGGACGCAATTCACCCCTCCACTTT. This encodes CAWSPVGTGGRNSPLHF.

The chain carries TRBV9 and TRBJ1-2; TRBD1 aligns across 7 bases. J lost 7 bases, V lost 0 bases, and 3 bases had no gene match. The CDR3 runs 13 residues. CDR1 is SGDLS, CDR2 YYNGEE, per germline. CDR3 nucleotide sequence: TGTGCCAGCAGCGTAGTCACAGGGGTTGGCTACACCTTC. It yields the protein CASSVVTGVGYTF.